These T cell receptor beta chains were read from a single sample in a study of blood T cells in healthy people across ages. TCRdb reprocessed the 5' RACE reads with MiXCR, giving one entry per CDR3 protein. The table shows about 1.7 million distinct CDR3 sequences, with approximately 30% occurring only once. Material: blood. Receptors were obtained from a woman in her 30s in good health. The CDR3 runs from the conserved cysteine through the conserved F or W. D genes are given only for firm matches. Expanded clones are given a class, and other clones once, few, many or no size at all.

J gene,clone size,V gene,D gene,CDR3 protein,CDR3 DNA
TRBJ1-1,few,TRBV27,NA,CASRQKEDRSTEAFF,TGTGCCAGCAGGCAAAAAGAAGACAGGAGCACTGAAGCTTTCTTT
TRBJ1-2,few,TRBV5-5,TRBD1,CASSWGDRDGYTF,TGTGCCAGCAGCTGGGGGGACAGGGATGGCTACACCTTC
TRBJ2-3,few,TRBV6-1,TRBD2,CASRDGTSGTDTQYF,TGTGCCAGCAGAGATGGGACTAGCGGCACAGATACGCAGTATTTT
TRBJ2-1,few,TRBV4-3,NA,CASSEIALMNEQFF,TGCGCCAGCAGCGAGATAGCCCTTATGAATGAGCAGTTCTTC
TRBJ2-7,NA,TRBV5-5,TRBD2,CASSFTQRGIYEQYF,TGTGCCAGCAGCTTCACCCAGCGGGGGATATACGAGCAGTACTTC
TRBJ2-3,NA,TRBV5-1,TRBD1,CASSINPPGQGATDTQYF,TGCGCCAGCAGCATAAATCCTCCGGGACAGGGGGCTACAGATACGCAGTATTTT
TRBJ2-1,NA,TRBV27,NA,CASRPTSPYNEQFF,TGTGCCAGCAGACCCACTAGTCCCTACAATGAGCAGTTCTTC
TRBJ2-1,few,TRBV5-1,NA,CASSLAQGLYNEQFF,TGCGCCAGCAGCTTGGCCCAGGGCCTCTACAATGAGCAGTTCTTC
TRBJ1-3,NA,TRBV2,NA,CASKRDSGNTIYF,TGTGCCAGCAAGCGCGACTCTGGAAACACCATATATTTT
TRBJ1-2,few,TRBV20-1,NA,CSARARTQRGYTF,TGCAGTGCTAGAGCTAGGACCCAAAGGGGCTACACCTTC
TRBJ2-1,NA,TRBV7-9,TRBD1,CASSLAGQGAYNEQFF,TGTGCCAGCAGCTTAGCGGGACAGGGGGCCTACAATGAGCAGTTCTTC
TRBJ1-1,NA,TRBV7-2,NA,CASSSSRQAEAFF,TGTGCCAGCAGCTCTTCCAGACAGGCTGAAGCTTTCTTT
TRBJ2-7,many,TRBV9,NA,CASSPGPVLYEQYF,TGTGCCAGCAGCCCTGGACCCGTTCTCTACGAGCAGTACTTC
TRBJ2-1,many,TRBV5-1,TRBD2,CASSPPGLVNNEQFF,TGCGCCAGCAGCCCCCCGGGACTAGTAAACAATGAGCAGTTCTTC
TRBJ2-5,few,TRBV5-1,TRBD2,CASSSARLGGGGFQETQYF,TGCGCCAGCAGCTCGGCGCGACTGGGCGGGGGAGGATTCCAAGAGACCCAGTACTTC
TRBJ2-6,many,TRBV6-1,NA,CASSGKVRSGANVLTF,TGTGCCAGCAGTGGTAAAGTCAGATCTGGGGCCAACGTCCTGACTTTC
TRBJ1-5,NA,TRBV29-1,NA,CSAGFVGQPQHF,TGCAGCGCGGGATTTGTAGGTCAGCCCCAGCATTTT
TRBJ1-5,NA,TRBV19,NA,CASSITGPDQPQHF,TGTGCCAGTAGTATAACAGGGCCTGATCAGCCCCAGCATTTT
TRBJ1-5,NA,TRBV7-8,NA,CASSFGIRDQPQHF,TGTGCCAGCAGCTTTGGAATCCGAGATCAGCCCCAGCATTTT
TRBJ1-5,few,TRBV24-1,NA,CAMSGIQPQHF,TGTGCCATGTCAGGGATTCAGCCCCAGCATTTT
TRBJ1-2,few,TRBV28,NA,CASTERAGKGYTF,TGTGCCAGCACGGAGCGGGCAGGTAAGGGCTACACCTTC
TRBJ2-7,NA,TRBV6-6,TRBD1,CAISADRDDEQYF,TGTGCCATCAGCGCCGACAGGGACGACGAGCAGTACTTC
TRBJ2-1,many,TRBV20-1,NA,CSARGGGADDNEQFF,TGCAGTGCTAGAGGGGGCGGGGCGGACGACAATGAGCAGTTCTTC
TRBJ1-5,few,TRBV4-1,TRBD1,CASSQGRGQALPQHF,TGCGCCAGCAGCCAAGGCAGGGGGCAAGCACTGCCCCAGCATTTT
TRBJ1-2,NA,TRBV20-1,NA,CSARKPSITNYGYTF,TGCAGTGCTAGAAAGCCATCCATTACTAACTATGGCTACACCTTC
TRBJ1-1,NA,TRBV3-1,NA,CASSTWDSGGWEAFF,TGTGCCAGCAGCACGTGGGATTCGGGAGGCTGGGAAGCTTTCTTT
TRBJ1-6,few,TRBV12-3/TRBV12-4,NA,CASRGYDYNSPLHF,TGTGCCAGCAGGGGGTATGACTATAATTCACCCCTCCACTTT
TRBJ2-7,many,TRBV7-2,NA,CASSLGRMSSYEQYF,TGTGCCAGCAGCTTGGGACGGATGAGCTCCTACGAGCAGTACTTC
TRBJ2-5,few,TRBV29-1,NA,CSVGTGGRETQYF,TGCAGCGTTGGGACTGGAGGTCGAGAGACCCAGTACTTC
TRBJ2-6,few,TRBV7-2,NA,CASSLRPRESSGANVLTF,TGTGCCAGCAGCTTAAGGCCCAGGGAGAGCTCTGGGGCCAACGTCCTGACTTTC
TRBJ2-3,few,TRBV27,NA,CASRLLGRVAQYF,TGTGCCAGCCGCCTGCTAGGTAGGGTGGCGCAGTATTTT
TRBJ2-3,NA,TRBV12-3/TRBV12-4,TRBD2,CASSPSGLTDAQYF,TGTGCCAGCAGTCCTAGCGGACTCACAGATGCGCAGTATTTT
TRBJ2-7,few,TRBV5-1,NA,CASSSGQTWGHEQYF,TGCGCCAGCAGCTCTGGACAGACCTGGGGCCACGAGCAGTACTTC
TRBJ2-3,NA,TRBV11-2,TRBD2,CASSSLGIRDYPTDTQYF,TGTGCCAGCAGCTCACTAGGGATCCGGGACTACCCCACAGATACGCAGTATTTT
TRBJ1-2,few,TRBV24-1,TRBD1,CAPSGTGGVDGYTF,TGTGCCCCCTCCGGGACAGGGGGCGTCGATGGCTACACCTTC
TRBJ2-3,NA,TRBV5-6,NA,CASSLRGSTDTRYF,TGTGCCAGCAGCTTAAGGGGGAGCACAGATACGCGGTATTTT
TRBJ2-1,NA,TRBV28,TRBD1,CASSSGQVRNNEQFF,TGTGCCAGCAGCTCCGGACAGGTGAGGAACAATGAGCAGTTCTTC
TRBJ2-7,many,TRBV28,NA,CASSSSPAKQTASYEQYF,TGTGCCAGCAGCTCTTCCCCGGCTAAACAGACGGCTTCCTACGAGCAGTACTTC
TRBJ1-2,many,TRBV20-1,TRBD1,CSASRDSNYGYTF,TGCAGTGCAAGCCGGGACAGCAACTATGGCTACACCTTC
TRBJ2-6,NA,TRBV7-9,NA,CASSLQVLGIVSANVLTF,TGTGCCAGCAGCTTACAGGTTTTGGGGATTGTTAGTGCCAACGTCCTGACTTTC
TRBJ2-7,NA,TRBV6-1,NA,CASSVTTYEQYF,TGTGCCAGCAGTGTGACTACTTACGAGCAGTACTTC
TRBJ2-7,NA,TRBV29-1,NA,CSVEGYYYERYF,TGCAGCGTTGAGGGCTATTACTACGAGCGGTACTTC
TRBJ1-2,NA,TRBV9,NA,CASSVDMAGDGYTF,TGTGCCAGCAGCGTAGATATGGCAGGGGATGGCTACACCTTC
TRBJ2-5,NA,TRBV7-2,TRBD2,CASMRLAGEETQYF,TGTGCCAGCATGCGACTAGCGGGAGAGGAGACCCAGTACTTC
TRBJ2-5,many,TRBV10-1,NA,CASSAVGGTQYF,TGCGCCAGCAGTGCCGTGGGAGGGACCCAGTACTTC
TRBJ2-7,NA,TRBV20-1,TRBD2,CSPTPSGRALNEQYF,TGCAGTCCTACCCCGAGCGGGAGGGCCCTCAATGAGCAGTACTTC
TRBJ2-7,NA,TRBV4-3,TRBD2,CASSYHYTKAGGPTYEQYF,TGCGCCAGCAGCTACCATTATACTAAAGCGGGAGGGCCGACGTACGAGCAGTACTTC
TRBJ2-7,NA,TRBV27,NA,CASSLTRYYEQYF,TGTGCCAGCAGTTTAACCAGATACTACGAGCAGTACTTC
TRBJ2-3,NA,TRBV4-1,NA,CASSQGERRTDTQYF,TGCGCCAGCAGCCAAGGGGAACGGCGCACAGATACGCAGTATTTT
TRBJ2-7,many,TRBV20-1,TRBD1,CSASGQADEQYF,TGCAGTGCTTCGGGACAGGCTGACGAGCAGTACTTC